This record covers a single TCR beta chain. Antigen: not known. Trimming cost V 4 bases and J 8 bases, with 8 bases left between them. Germline lookup yields CDR1 MNHEY and CDR2 SVGAGI. This CDR3 is built from 11 residues. The data were obtained in a study of T-cell reconstitution after alpha-beta-depleted transplantation in children. Study results and caveats: Counts and diversity of T cells one year after transplant came mostly from newly produced T cells. At day 60, the high TCRbeta diversity found in some patients originated from recipient T cells and thymic progenitors that had survived. Reportedly, roughly two months post-transplant, alpha-beta T cells arose from several hundred expanded graft clones.

Preparation of the TCRbeta library used unique molecular identifiers. TCRdb called the PCR reads again in MiXCR, with one record for every CDR3 protein. The sample carries about 77,000 distinct CDR3 sequences, about a sixth recorded once. The sequenced sample was PBMCs, mostly from graft donor cells, obtained 360 days after TCRalphabeta/CD19-depleted stem cell transplant. The J gene is TRBJ1-2, the V gene TRBV6-5; D ambiguous. This sequence originates from a male patient between 2 and 10 years old who had a stem cell transplant for acute lymphoblastic leukemia, so the T cells may come from the graft donor. CDR3 loop: CASSWAGGYTF. The CDR3 DNA reads TGTGCCAGCAGTTGGGCGGGAGGCTACACCTTC.